These T cell receptor beta chains were read from a single sample in a study of cytomegalovirus exposure and HLA in healthy donors. Assay used: immunoSEQ multiplex PCR; TCRdb lists only in-frame clones, some missing. The sample has 150,000 to 200,000 clones, roughly 84% seen once. Specimen: PBMCs. Every receptor here comes from a boy aged 2 to 9 in good health and CMV-seronegative. Each CDR3 is given with its conserved first and last residue. D genes are given only for firm matches. Clone size is shown for a subset of rows, as once, few, many or a class of expanded clone.

cdr3_aa,cdr3_nt,v_call,clone_size,j_call,d_call
CASSDPAGYGYTF,TGTGCCAGCAGTGATCCTGCAGGCTATGGCTACACCTTC,TRBV25-1,NA,TRBJ1-2,NA
CASRRQGSDGYTF,TGTGCCAGCAGAAGACAGGGTTCCGATGGCTACACCTTC,TRBV2,once,TRBJ1-2,TRBD1
CASSWSGAAGEQFF,TGTGCCAGCAGTTGGTCGGGAGCGGCCGGTGAGCAGTTCTTC,TRBV6-5,NA,TRBJ2-1,NA
CASSLALAQETQYF,TGCGCCAGCAGCTTGGCGTTGGCCCAAGAGACCCAGTACTTC,TRBV5-1,NA,TRBJ2-5,NA
CASSYRGSNQPQHF,TGTGCCAGCAGTTATAGGGGTAGCAATCAGCCCCAGCATTTT,TRBV6-6,NA,TRBJ1-5,NA
CASSIDRGRRDQPQHF,TGTGCCAGTAGTATAGATCGGGGGAGACGAGATCAGCCCCAGCATTTT,TRBV19,NA,TRBJ1-5,NA
CASSPEGREQFF,TGTGCCAGCAGCCCGGAGGGAAGGGAGCAGTTCTTC,TRBV7-2,NA,TRBJ2-1,NA
CASSSQTVEKLFF,TGTGCCAGCAGTTCCCAAACGGTTGAAAAACTGTTTTTT,TRBV6-6,NA,TRBJ1-4,NA
CASSVGARDSGPHF,TGTGCCAGCAGCGTAGGAGCCAGGGACTCGGGGCCGCACTTC,TRBV9,NA,TRBJ2-5,NA
CASSVDTGGPQETQYF,TGTGCCAGCAGCGTAGATACGGGGGGGCCCCAAGAGACCCAGTACTTC,TRBV9,once,TRBJ2-5,TRBD2
CASSFVWTSGALAQETQYF,TGTGCCAGCAGCTTTGTATGGACTAGCGGGGCTTTGGCCCAAGAGACCCAGTACTTC,TRBV12-1,NA,TRBJ2-5,NA
CASSFRSGTGGNEQFF,TGTGCCAGCAGCTTCCGTTCCGGGACAGGGGGGAATGAGCAGTTCTTC,TRBV11-2,NA,TRBJ2-1,TRBD1
CSAGATRQETQYF,TGCAGCGCCGGCGCGACTAGACAAGAGACCCAGTACTTC,TRBV29-1,NA,TRBJ2-5,NA
CASSLDREGNTIYF,TGTGCCAGCAGCTTGGACAGGGAGGGAAACACCATATATTTT,TRBV7-6,once,TRBJ1-3,TRBD1
CASRVTGVEGYTF,TGTGCCAGCAGGGTCACAGGGGTCGAGGGCTACACCTTC,TRBV5-4,NA,TRBJ1-2,TRBD1
CASSLAGTGGSEAFF,TGTGCCAGCAGCTTAGCCGGGACAGGGGGATCTGAAGCTTTCTTT,TRBV7-2,NA,TRBJ1-1,TRBD1
CASRVKARGNTEAFF,TGTGCCAGCAGAGTCAAGGCTCGAGGGAACACTGAAGCTTTCTTT,TRBV6-5,many,TRBJ1-1,NA
CASSLDNYNSPLHF,TGTGCCAGCAGCTTAGATAACTATAATTCACCCCTCCACTTT,TRBV11-2,NA,TRBJ1-6,NA